This passage covers 19 T cell receptor beta chains from one sample sequenced in a study of cytomegalovirus exposure and HLA in healthy donors. PCR primers comprised 60 Vbeta and 13 Jbeta primers. Generated by immunoSEQ multiplex PCR, the TCRdb table keeps only in-frame clones and is missing some. Here the sample spans under 70,000 clones, 65% to 70% being singletons. The specimen was PBMCs. These receptors all come from a woman younger than 45 in good health and CMV-seronegative.

The chain's CDR3 is CASSQRGGDTEAFF. In nucleotides, the CDR3 is TGCGCCAGCAGCCAAAGGGGAGGGGACACTGAAGCTTTCTTT. The V call is TRBV4-1, the J call TRBJ1-1, with a possible D match to TRBD1 (5 bases). Germline CDR1 and CDR2: MGHRA and YSYEKL. V dropped 2 bases and J dropped 3 bases, with 10 bases sitting between them. This CDR3 is 14 amino acids long.

The CDR3 sequence: CAISGTGDDEQFF. CDR3 nucleotides: TGTGCCATCTCAGGGACAGGGGACGATGAGCAGTTCTTC. V usage is TRBV10-3 and J usage is TRBJ2-1; 10 bases agree with TRBD1. V lost 8 bases, J lost 8 bases, and 6 bases stayed unmatched. The CDR3 is 13 amino acids. Germline CDR1 and CDR2: ENHRY and SYGVKD.

The chain carries TRBV6-1 and TRBJ2-7; D perhaps matches TRBD2 (5 bases). The CDR3 runs to 13 residues. The germline V gene has CDR1 MNHNS and CDR2 SASEGT. Trimming took off 6 bases at V and 4 bases at J, with 13 bases between the two ends. The CDR3 is CASSLGRRYEQYF. CDR3 in DNA: TGTGCCAGCAGCCTCGGCAGGAGGTACGAGCAGTACTTC.

The chain links TRBV11-3 to TRBJ2-1; 7 nucleotides line up with TRBD1. Germline CDR1 and CDR2: SGHNT and YENEEA. V was pared by 3 bases and J by 16 bases, with 9 bases of the junction left unmatched. The CDR3 contains 12 residues. CDR3 protein: CASSFTPGQLFF. The CDR3 DNA reads TGTGCCAGCAGCTTTACCCCGGGACAGCTCTTCTTC. Variable domain in full (rest from reference TRBV11-3 and TRBJ2-1): EAGVVQSPRYKIIEKKQPVAFWCNPISGHNTLYWYLQNLGQGPELLIRYENEEAVDDSQLPKDRFSAERLKGVDSTLKIQPAELGDSAVYLCASSFTPGQLFFGPGTRLTVL.

This clone appeared a single time. CDR3 nucleotides: TGTGCCAGCAGTCAAGGACAGGGGGCTAATGGCTACACCTTC. Translated, it gives CASSQGQGANGYTF. The V call is TRBV6-6, the J call TRBJ1-2; TRBD1 matches 11 bases. CDR1 and CDR2 (germline): MNHNY, SVGAGI (reference sequence). J lost 6 bases, V lost 5 bases, and 5 bases had no gene match. This CDR3 has 14 residues.

The chain couples TRBV29-1 to TRBJ2-7; no clear D gene. The CDR3 length is 13 residues. Trimming cost V 7 bases and J 2 bases, with 15 bases left between them. CDR1 and CDR2 from the germline V gene are SQVTM and ANQGSEA. The CDR3 reads CSATPAGPYEQYF. The CDR3 bases are TGCAGCGCAACCCCCGCAGGTCCCTACGAGCAGTACTTC.

The chain has TRBV4-1 and TRBJ2-7; the D gene is possibly TRBD1 (5 bases). Germline V gene data show CDR1 as MGHRA and CDR2 as YSYEKL. This CDR3 spans 13 amino acids. Trimming took off 1 base at V and 4 bases at J, with 8 bases between the two ends. DNA for the CDR3: TGCGCCAGCAGCCAAGTGACAGATTACGAGCAGTACTTC. Protein: CASSQVTDYEQYF.

This clone was recorded many times. V and J are TRBV7-6 and TRBJ1-1; unclear D gene. The V gene lost 1 base and the J gene lost 4 bases, with 7 bases spanning the gap. Germline V gene sequence: CDR1 SGHVS, CDR2 FNYEAQ. CDR3 length equals 13 residues. The CDR3 DNA reads as TGTGCCAGCAGCTTAGGCCAGATCACTGAAGCTTTCTTT. Encoded protein: CASSLGQITEAFF. The entire variable domain, with the rest obtained from reference TRBV7-6 and TRBJ1-1, is as follows: GAGVSQSPRYKVTKRGQDVALRCDPISGHVSLYWYRQALGQGPEFLTYFNYEAQQDKSGLPNDRFSAERPEGSISTLTIQRTEQRDSAMYRCASSLGQITEAFFGQGTRLTVV.

This sequence joins TRBV6-5 and TRBJ1-5; 7 bases line up with TRBD1. With 7 bases clipped from V and 2 bases from J, the junction kept 8 bases outside the gene matches. The CDR3 covers 15 residues. Germline assignment: CDR1 MNHEY and CDR2 SVGAGI. This CDR3 is CASTPNRGGNQPQHF. The CDR3 nucleotides are TGTGCCAGCACCCCGAACAGGGGAGGCAATCAGCCCCAGCATTTT.

The chain uses TRBV18 and TRBJ1-1, with TRBD1 matching 7 bases. There are 13 residues in the CDR3. Germline CDR1 reads KGHSH; CDR2 reads LQKENI. The ends lost 3 bases at V and 3 bases at J; junction bases unmatched: 1. CDR3 sequence reads: CASSPGQDTEAFF. CDR3 nucleotides: TGTGCCAGCTCACCCGGACAGGACACTGAAGCTTTCTTT.

This clone was recorded a few times. This chain joins TRBV25-1 and TRBJ2-7, with D possibly TRBD1 on 6 matching bases. V lost 6 bases, J lost 1 base, and 13 bases lay in between. The CDR3 extends over 14 amino acids. CDR1 and CDR2 from the germline V gene are MGHDK and SYGVNS. In DNA, the CDR3 is TGTGCCAGCAGCCCGTGGGACAATTCCTACGAGCAGTACTTC. Translating it yields CASSPWDNSYEQYF.

V and J are TRBV27 and TRBJ2-5, with D tentatively TRBD1 (6 bases). Germline-derived CDR1 and CDR2 are MNHEY and SMNVEV (reference sequence). This CDR3 comprises 14 residues. Trimming cost V 8 bases and J 5 bases, with 18 bases left between them. The CDR3 nucleotides read TGTGCCAGCTGTCGGATCGCAGGGGAGGAGACCCAGTACTTC. Translated, it gives CASCRIAGEETQYF.

This clone was counted a few times. The chain carries TRBV7-9 and TRBJ1-4; unclear D gene. CDR3 length equals 14 residues. Trimming removed 5 bases at V and 8 bases at J, with 15 bases between. CDR1 and CDR2 (germline): SEHNR, FQNEAQ (reference sequence). The CDR3 loop reads CASSNDGVKEKLFF. Written as DNA, the CDR3 is TGTGCCAGCAGCAACGACGGGGTGAAAGAAAAACTGTTTTTT.

The chain recombines TRBV6-5 with TRBJ1-2; perhaps TRBD1 as D (5 bases). V lost 5 bases, J lost 8 bases, and 18 bases lay in between. CDR3 length equals 14 residues. Germline V gives CDR1 MNHEY, CDR2 SVGAGI. As DNA, the CDR3 is TGTGCCAGCAGTACCCGGGGGGGTCAGGGAGGCTACACCTTC. Translating gives CASSTRGGQGGYTF.

The CDR3 loop is CASSFQTGGGGNTIYF. DNA for the CDR3: TGTGCCAGCAGCTTCCAGACAGGGGGCGGTGGAAACACCATATATTTT. This chain joins TRBV7-2 and TRBJ1-3, with 10 bases lining up with TRBD1. Trimming took 3 bases from V and 3 from J; bases not matched to a gene: 5. Germline assignment: CDR1 SGHTA and CDR2 FQGNSA. The CDR3 is made up of 16 amino acids.

The chain uses TRBV11-3 and TRBJ2-7; tentatively, D is TRBD2 (6 bases). Trimming shortened V by 5 bases and J by 0 bases, and 14 bases separated the two germline ends. This CDR3 contains 15 residues. CDR1 SGHNT and CDR2 YENEEA come from the germline V gene. DNA for the CDR3: TGTGCCAGCAGCCGAGCCGGGGGTATCTCCTACGAGCAGTACTTC. Translated, it gives CASSRAGGISYEQYF. Looking up the rest from reference TRBV11-3 and TRBJ2-7 gives the full variable domain: EAGVVQSPRYKIIEKKQPVAFWCNPISGHNTLYWYLQNLGQGPELLIRYENEEAVDDSQLPKDRFSAERLKGVDSTLKIQPAELGDSAVYLCASSRAGGISYEQYFGPGTRLTVT.

This clone came up a few times. J is TRBJ2-3 and V is TRBV4-1, with 11 positions matching TRBD2. CDR3 length: 19 amino acids. Germline V gene data show CDR1 as MGHRA and CDR2 as YSYEKL. The V segment lost 0 bases and the J segment 2 bases; nucleotides outside the gene matches: 10. CDR3 DNA: TGCGCCAGCAGCCAAGATCTAGACCCTAGCGGGGGGATCACAGATACGCAGTATTTT. Its translation is CASSQDLDPSGGITDTQYF.

The V call is TRBV13, the J call TRBJ1-5, with 10 positions matching TRBD1. The J segment lost 4 bases and the V segment lost 6 bases, leaving 6 bases of the junction unmatched. The CDR3 covers 15 residues. The germline CDR1 and CDR2 sequences are PRHDT and FYEKMQ (reference sequence). CDR3 region: CASSERTGGNQPQHF. CDR3 nucleotides: TGTGCCAGCAGTGAAAGGACAGGGGGAAATCAGCCCCAGCATTTT.

This clone was detected once. The rearrangement joins TRBV7-9 to TRBJ2-3; 9 bases are a match to TRBD2. CDR1 is SEHNR and CDR2 is FQNEAQ in the germline V gene (reference sequence). The CDR3 contains 14 residues. V gave up 1 base and J gave up 5 bases; unmatched junction bases: 1. The CDR3 nucleotides are TGTGCCAGCAGCTTAGTAGCGGGGGAAGATACGCAGTATTTT. As protein: CASSLVAGEDTQYF. Full variable domain (remainder filled in from reference TRBV7-9 and TRBJ2-3): DTGVSQNPRHKITKRGQNVTFRCDPISEHNRLYWYRQTLGQGPEFLTYFQNEAQLEKSRLLSDRFSAERPKGSFSTLEIQRTEQGDSAMYLCASSLVAGEDTQYFGPGTRLTVL.